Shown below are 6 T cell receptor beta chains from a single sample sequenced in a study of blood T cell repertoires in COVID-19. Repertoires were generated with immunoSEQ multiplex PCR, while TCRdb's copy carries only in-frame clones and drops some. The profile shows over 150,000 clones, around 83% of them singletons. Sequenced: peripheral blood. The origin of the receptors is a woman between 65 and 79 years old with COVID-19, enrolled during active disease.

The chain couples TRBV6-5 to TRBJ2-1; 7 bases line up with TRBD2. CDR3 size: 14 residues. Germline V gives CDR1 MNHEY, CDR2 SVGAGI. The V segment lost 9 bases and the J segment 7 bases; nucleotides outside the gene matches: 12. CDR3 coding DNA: TGTGCCAGTGTGGGCGGGAGCCCTCGGAATGAGCAGTTCTTC. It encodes CASVGGSPRNEQFF.

The DNA for the CDR3 is TGTGCCAGCAGTGGACGGGACTCTGGAAACACCATATATTTT. Residues: CASSGRDSGNTIYF. The chain employs TRBV2 and TRBJ1-3; D is unresolved. The CDR3 extends over 14 amino acids. Per germline, CDR1 SNHLY and CDR2 FYNNEI. V gave up 4 bases and J gave up 0 bases, with 7 bases separating them. The complete variable domain, with remaining parts taken from reference TRBV2 and TRBJ1-3, reads EPEVTQTPSHQVTQMGQEVILRCVPISNHLYFYWYRQILGQKVEFLVSFYNNEISEKSEIFDDQFSVERPDGSNFTLKIRSTKLEDSAMYFCASSGRDSGNTIYFGEGSWLTVV.

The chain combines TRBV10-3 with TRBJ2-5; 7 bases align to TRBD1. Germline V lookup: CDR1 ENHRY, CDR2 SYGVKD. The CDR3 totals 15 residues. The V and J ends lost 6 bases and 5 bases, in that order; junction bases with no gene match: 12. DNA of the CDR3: TGTGCCATCAGCCGGGAAGGGGGCCGTCGGGAGACCCAGTACTTC. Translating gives CAISREGGRRETQYF.

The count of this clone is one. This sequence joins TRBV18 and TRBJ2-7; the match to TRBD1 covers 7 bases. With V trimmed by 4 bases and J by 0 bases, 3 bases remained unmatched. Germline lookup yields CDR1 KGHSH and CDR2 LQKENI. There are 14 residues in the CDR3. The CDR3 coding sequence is TGTGCCAGCTCACACGGACAGGACTCCTACGAGCAGTACTTC. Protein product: CASSHGQDSYEQYF.

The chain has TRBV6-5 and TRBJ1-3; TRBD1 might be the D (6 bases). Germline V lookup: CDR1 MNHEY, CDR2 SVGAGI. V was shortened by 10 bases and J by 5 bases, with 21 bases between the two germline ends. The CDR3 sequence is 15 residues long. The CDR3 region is CATRFTGHQRNTIYF. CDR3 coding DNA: TGTGCCACCCGTTTTACGGGACACCAGAGAAACACCATATATTTT.

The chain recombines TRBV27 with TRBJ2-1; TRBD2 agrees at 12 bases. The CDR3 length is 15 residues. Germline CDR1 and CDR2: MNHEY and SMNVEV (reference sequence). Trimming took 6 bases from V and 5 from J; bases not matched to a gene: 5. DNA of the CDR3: TGTGCCAGCAGCCGACTAGCGGGAGAGCACAATGAGCAGTTCTTC. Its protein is CASSRLAGEHNEQFF.